This T cell receptor beta chain emerged from a study of blood T cell repertoires in COVID-19. Across the study: Italy, Spain and the United States were the sources of the convalescent and acute COVID-19 samples. Nucleic acid was either cDNA or gDNA, and it came from T cells, B-cell-depleted T cells, or PBMCs.

Sequenced by immunoSEQ multiplex PCR; TCRdb stores in-frame clones only, minus some. The sample has 200,000 to 300,000 clones, around 84% seen once; the top ten hold approximately 5.1%. The table lists this clone with a count of one. The CDR3 sequence is 14 residues long. Between the trimmed V and J ends, which lost 0 bases and 5 bases, there was a span of 10 bases. The V gene's germline CDR1 is SGHRS and CDR2 YFSETQ. The chain joins TRBV5-1 to TRBJ2-3; D may be TRBD2 (6 bases). Sequencing was performed on peripheral blood. The receptor was derived from a woman in her sixties with COVID-19, enrolled during active disease. The CDR3 region has the DNA TGCGCCAGCAGCTTGGTATTAGCGGAAGATACGCAGTATTTT. Amino acids: CASSLVLAEDTQYF. Supplemented by reference TRBV5-1 and TRBJ2-3, the full variable domain reads KAGVTQTPRYLIKTRGQQVTLSCSPISGHRSVSWYQQTPGQGLQFLFEYFSETQRNKGNFPGRFSGRQFSNSRSEMNVSTLELGDSALYLCASSLVLAEDTQYFGPGTRLTVL.